This is a list of T cell receptor beta chains from one sample in a study of beta chain features in type 1 diabetes. Method: immunoSEQ multiplex PCR; TCRdb's copy keeps in-frame clones and lacks some. The repertoire holds hundreds of thousands of clones, with 15% to 19% as singletons. Specimen: naive CD4+ T cells from blood. These receptors originate from a man between 18 and 29 years old in good health. The CDR3 runs from the conserved cysteine through the conserved F or W. The order of the fields is CDR3 DNA, CDR3 protein, D gene, J gene, clone size, V gene. The D gene is left open where the match is weak. Size tells how often a clone was seen (once, few, many) or the class of an expanded clone, and some rows leave it out.

TGTGCCAGCAGTACAGGGTACAAGAATTCACCCCTCCACTTT	CASSTGYKNSPLHF	.	TRBJ1-6	.	TRBV9
TGCGCCAGCAGTGGCAGGCTGTCAGATACGCAGTATTTT	CASSGRLSDTQYF	.	TRBJ2-3	.	TRBV5-1
TGTGCCAGCTCACCAGCGGGTTCGAACTATGGCTACACCTTC	CASSPAGSNYGYTF	.	TRBJ1-2	.	TRBV18
TGTGCCAGCAGTGATTATTCTGCGGATAACACTGAAGCTTTCTTT	CASSDYSADNTEAFF	.	TRBJ1-1	.	TRBV25-1
TGTGCCAGCAGCTCTCGACCGGGACAGGGTCCCTACGAGCAGTACTTC	CASSSRPGQGPYEQYF	TRBD1	TRBJ2-7	.	TRBV7-9
TGCGCCAGCAGCTTCAGGGACAGGCTACACTTC	CASSFRDRLHF	TRBD1	TRBJ1-2	few	TRBV5-1
TGTGCTCGACCCCGGGGCGCGAACACCGGGGAGCTGTTTTTT	CARPRGANTGELFF	.	TRBJ2-2	.	TRBV30
TGCGCCAGCAGCCCTGCGGACACCAACTATGGCTACACCTTC	CASSPADTNYGYTF	.	TRBJ1-2	.	TRBV5-1
TGTGCCAGCAGCCCAACGTATCCACTAGCGGGGGGATACAATGAGCAGTTCTTC	CASSPTYPLAGGYNEQFF	TRBD2	TRBJ2-1	few	TRBV11-2
TGTGCCACCAGCTTCGGACTGACAGGGGGCGAGCAGTACTTC	CATSFGLTGGEQYF	TRBD1	TRBJ2-7	few	TRBV15
TGTGCCAGCAGCTTTCGATGGGGGTCATACACCTACGAGCAGTACTTC	CASSFRWGSYTYEQYF	.	TRBJ2-7	few	TRBV7-2
TGCGCCAGCAGCCAAGTGGGGATAGCAGATACGCAGTATTTT	CASSQVGIADTQYF	.	TRBJ2-3	.	TRBV4-1
TGTGCCAGCAGCCAGACAATTCAAGAGACCCAGTACTTC	CASSQTIQETQYF	.	TRBJ2-5	.	TRBV11-3
TGTGCCAGCAGTGAATCGACAGCTCGGGACACTGAAGCTTTCTTT	CASSESTARDTEAFF	.	TRBJ1-1	few	TRBV25-1
TGCGCCAGCAGCTTGGCGGGACTAATGAACACCGGGGAGCTGTTTTTT	CASSLAGLMNTGELFF	TRBD2	TRBJ2-2	.	TRBV5-1
TGTGCCACCAGCAGACGGACAGACAATCAGCCCCAGCATTTT	CATSRRTDNQPQHF	.	TRBJ1-5	few	TRBV15
TGTGCCATCAGTAACAGCGTCGAGCAGTTCTTC	CAISNSVEQFF	.	TRBJ2-1	.	TRBV6-5
TGTGCCAGCAGTCCTCAAGGGGGCCCTATGAACACTGAAGCTTTCTTT	CASSPQGGPMNTEAFF	TRBD1	TRBJ1-1	.	TRBV28
TGTGCCTGGAGTGGACCCATCGCCTACACCATATATTTT	CAWSGPIAYTIYF	.	TRBJ1-3	few	TRBV30
TGCGCCAGCAGCCGACTAGCGGTGAACACCGGGGAGCTGTTTTTT	CASSRLAVNTGELFF	TRBD2	TRBJ2-2	.	TRBV5-1
TGCAGCGTTGTTCGGGACCCTAGCTGGTCAGATACGCAGTATTTT	CSVVRDPSWSDTQYF	.	TRBJ2-3	.	TRBV29-1
TGCAGCGGTCGACAGGTCTCCTACGAGCAGTACTTC	CSGRQVSYEQYF	.	TRBJ2-7	few	TRBV29-1
TGTGCCAGCAGCCGCCCCCCTACAGCGGGGGGCCGAACGCAGTATTTT	CASSRPPTAGGRTQYF	TRBD2	TRBJ2-3	.	TRBV7-9
TGTGCCAGTAGTTACAGGAACAATGAGCAGTTCTTC	CASSYRNNEQFF	.	TRBJ2-1	.	TRBV19
TGTGCCAGCAGTCTAGCGGGAGGGCCCACAGATACGCAGTATTTT	CASSLAGGPTDTQYF	TRBD2	TRBJ2-3	.	TRBV25-1
TGTGCCAGCAGCTCAGGAGCTCCCAGGGAGACCCAGTACTTC	CASSSGAPRETQYF	.	TRBJ2-5	.	TRBV7-8